Presented here are 10 T cell receptor beta chains from one specimen sequenced in a study of shared clonotypes between healthy human individuals. Here immunoSEQ multiplex PCR was the method, and the copy in TCRdb shows in-frame clones only, minus some. The data contain roughly 2.2 million clones, roughly 93% of them seen just once; the ten biggest clones take up 0.35% to 0.5%. The sample consisted of naive CD4+ T cells from PBMCs. Regarding subset: CD45RA+ positively selected. The receptors here all came from a man aged 18-30 years in good health. Some clones in this sample may be carry-over from other donors' samples.

This chain uses TRBV6-4 with TRBJ2-3; TRBD1 aligns across 9 bases. The trim removed 5 bases at V and 4 bases at J, leaving 4 bases unmatched. The V gene's germline CDR1 is MRHNA and CDR2 SNTAGT. The CDR3 runs to 14 residues. This chain's CDR3 is CASSLDRGADTQYF. CDR3 bases: TGTGCCAGCAGTTTGGACAGGGGCGCAGATACGCAGTATTTT.

The V and J genes are TRBV5-1 and TRBJ2-5; D unresolved. Germline V gene lookup returns CDR1 SGHRS and CDR2 YFSETQ. This CDR3 has 15 amino acids. The V end was cut by 0 bases, the J end by 5 bases, with 14 bases between. The CDR3 loop reads CASSLAWGGGETQYF. The DNA of the CDR3 is TGCGCCAGCAGCTTGGCCTGGGGTGGTGGGGAGACCCAGTACTTC.

The chain links TRBV28 to TRBJ1-4; tentatively, D is TRBD1 (6 bases). The V and J ends lost 3 bases and 6 bases respectively, with 11 bases between them. The germline CDR1 and CDR2 sequences are MDHEN and SYDVKM. This CDR3 has 14 amino acids. The CDR3 DNA follows: TGTGCCAGCAGTTTGACAGGCCGTCATGAAAAACTGTTTTTT. This encodes CASSLTGRHEKLFF.

The gene calls are TRBV27 and TRBJ2-7, with TRBD1 as a possible D gene (6 bases). V was shortened by 8 bases and J by 0 bases, with 14 bases between the two germline ends. CDR3 length: 14 amino acids. From germline, CDR1 is MNHEY and CDR2 SMNVEV (reference sequence). The CDR3 nucleotides read TGTGCCAGCCCCCCTAGACAGGACTCCTACGAGCAGTACTTC. It encodes CASPPRQDSYEQYF.

The V call is TRBV6-1, the J call TRBJ2-1; TRBD2 matches at 9 bases. Germline V CDR1 and CDR2: MNHNS, SASEGT. The trim removed 5 bases at V and 9 bases at J, leaving 8 bases unmatched. CDR3 length: 14 amino acids. The CDR3 nucleotides read TGTGCCAGCAGTCCTCTGGCGGGAGGGAGTGAGCAGTTCTTC. Its protein product is CASSPLAGGSEQFF.

The rearrangement uses TRBV7-2 and TRBJ1-5; unclear D gene. The germline V and J ends were trimmed by 10 bases and 0 bases, with 10 bases remaining between them. Germline assignment: CDR1 SGHTA and CDR2 FQGNSA. This CDR3 has 13 residues. For the CDR3, the DNA is TGTGCCACCGGGCAGGATAGCAATCAGCCCCAGCATTTT. It codes for CATGQDSNQPQHF.

The CDR3 DNA reads as TGCGCCAGCAGCCCCCGGGGTATACGACAGGGGTCAGATACGCAGTATTTT. Amino acids: CASSPRGIRQGSDTQYF. The chain couples TRBV5-1 to TRBJ2-3, with 8 nucleotides matching TRBD1. V shed 4 bases, J shed 4 bases, and the junction held 14 bases outside the gene matches. CDR1 SGHRS and CDR2 YFSETQ come from the germline V gene. CDR3 size: 17 residues.

V gene TRBV9 combines with J gene TRBJ2-2; a weak D match, TRBD1 (6 bases). The CDR3 loop spans 14 amino acids. Germline V lookup: CDR1 SGDLS, CDR2 YYNGEE. With 3 bases removed from V and 5 bases from J, the gap between germline ends came to 11 bases. CDR3 DNA: TGTGCCAGCAGCGCCTACACAGGGACCGGGGAGCTGTTTTTT. Protein sequence: CASSAYTGTGELFF.

The V call is TRBV7-3, the J call TRBJ2-6, with 7 bases aligning to TRBD1. Unmatched junction bases numbered 7, after V lost 5 bases and J lost 0 bases. The length of the CDR3 is 17 residues. CDR1 SGHTA and CDR2 FQGTGA come from the germline V gene. CDR3 nucleotide sequence: TGTGCCAGCAGCCGGGACAGCGCCCTCTCTGGGGCCAACGTCCTGACTTTC. Its translation: CASSRDSALSGANVLTF.

The rearrangement links TRBV25-1 to TRBJ2-1; no definite D call. Germline V CDR1 and CDR2: MGHDK, SYGVNS. This CDR3 is 14 amino acids long. V lost 3 bases and J 6 bases, leaving 12 bases between the germline ends. In nucleotides, the CDR3 is TGTGCCAGCAGTGATGAATTGTGGGCCAATGAGCAGTTCTTC. Amino acids: CASSDELWANEQFF.